A selection of T cell receptor beta chains follows, all from one sample in a study of shared clonotypes between healthy human individuals. Clones were sequenced by immunoSEQ multiplex PCR, and TCRdb holds only the in-frame ones, with some missing. The sample records 1.5 million to 2.5 million clones, approximately 94% being singletons. Sequencing was performed on naive CD8+ T cells sorted from blood. All receptors derive from a man in his late teens or twenties in good health. The conserved cysteine and the conserved F or W are not part of the CDR3 here. A D gene is named only where the DNA matches it firmly. Size is stated for part of the rows, as once, few or many counts, or as a class when the clone is expanded.

.	TRBV28	TRBJ1-5	once	ASSLRVGGQPQH
TRBD2	TRBV7-7	TRBJ2-5	once	ASSLLAGGQETQY
TRBD2	TRBV4-3	TRBJ2-1	.	ASSQESIAGGLYNEQF
.	TRBV5-1	TRBJ1-4	.	ASSSSGVGEKLF
.	TRBV4-3	TRBJ2-5	.	ASSQDWGETQY
TRBD1	TRBV7-8	TRBJ1-1	.	ASSSGQGYTEAF
TRBD2	TRBV6-5	TRBJ2-1	.	ASSSGGLSEQF
TRBD1	TRBV6-1	TRBJ2-3	.	ASSESAGGSDTQY
.	TRBV11-2	TRBJ2-1	.	ASRDRRNDNEQF
.	TRBV15	TRBJ2-5	.	ATSNLFQETQY
.	TRBV29-1	TRBJ2-5	.	SVRVTGEQY
TRBD2	TRBV6-5	TRBJ2-5	.	ASSYSYSGGETQY
TRBD1	TRBV15	TRBJ2-5	.	ATSKKGQGAETQY
TRBD2	TRBV2	TRBJ2-1	.	ASMGLAAYNEQF
.	TRBV7-9	TRBJ2-3	.	ASSPSDPLATDTQY
.	TRBV7-9	TRBJ2-3	.	ASSSGQGSWRDTQY
.	TRBV7-8	TRBJ2-7	.	ASSIGGSEQY
.	TRBV5-4	TRBJ1-1	.	ASSPEGARGMNTEAF
TRBD2	TRBV5-4	TRBJ2-7	.	ASSPTYGTRVEEQY
TRBD1	TRBV25-1	TRBJ2-5	.	ASSEGQGAGETQY
TRBD1	TRBV5-4	TRBJ2-7	.	ASSLGDRSYEQY
.	TRBV7-2	TRBJ2-3	.	ASSPPTGIHTDTQY
TRBD1	TRBV30	TRBJ1-1	few	AWSVRGQTEAF
.	TRBV10-2	TRBJ1-2	.	ASSDAENYGYT
.	TRBV6-1	TRBJ2-2	.	AIRTGTGELF
TRBD1	TRBV5-1	TRBJ2-2	.	ASIGTANTGELF
.	TRBV5-1	TRBJ2-5	.	ASSLVLQIQETQY
.	TRBV5-6	TRBJ2-2	.	ASLYRIGSTGELF
.	TRBV4-1	TRBJ1-6	.	ASSPFGSYNSPLH
TRBD2	TRBV11-2	TRBJ2-5	.	ASSLLAGGGETQY
.	TRBV27	TRBJ1-5	.	ASSLWDGENQPQH
TRBD1	TRBV7-9	TRBJ1-1	.	ASSLGQGDTEAF
TRBD1	TRBV6-5	TRBJ2-7	.	ASSLRDRDYEQY
.	TRBV5-4	TRBJ2-7	.	AIGLRGDSSYEQY
.	TRBV6-1	TRBJ2-7	.	ASSTDSYYEQY
TRBD2	TRBV27	TRBJ2-7	.	ASIGRVGEQY
.	TRBV10-2	TRBJ2-1	.	ASSESINNEQF
.	TRBV5-1	TRBJ2-7	.	ASSLAGGIYEQY
TRBD1	TRBV9	TRBJ1-2	few	ASSGNRGVSYGYT
.	TRBV11-2	TRBJ2-4	.	ASSLVEGMNIQY
TRBD1	TRBV9	TRBJ1-2	.	ASSGQGANGYT
TRBD2	TRBV27	TRBJ2-5	.	ASSQSRDYGETQY
.	TRBV6-1	TRBJ1-3	.	ASSELGGRLDTIY
.	TRBV4-1	TRBJ2-2	.	ASSHFQLGPGELF
.	TRBV11-2	TRBJ2-7	.	ASSLFGVVNEQY
.	TRBV27	TRBJ2-3	.	ASSLPGLTTDTQY
.	TRBV5-6	TRBJ2-7	.	ASSSLGDEQY
TRBD1	TRBV4-1	TRBJ2-7	.	ASSQIGTGVSEQY
.	TRBV4-1	TRBJ2-2	.	ASSQDAPGREGTGELF
.	TRBV7-9	TRBJ2-2	.	ASSLFWDLNTGELF
.	TRBV7-9	TRBJ1-4	once	ASREDSKDEKLF
.	TRBV27	TRBJ2-3	.	ASSHPPTGTDTQY